The source of this TCR beta chain is a study of blood T cell repertoires in COVID-19. Study context: The samples span acute and convalescent COVID-19 from the United States, Italy and Spain.

Generated by immunoSEQ multiplex PCR, the TCRdb table keeps only in-frame clones and is missing some. The sample carries around 250,000 clones, approximately 82% recorded once. Sequenced sample: PBMCs or T cells enriched from blood (not recorded which). This receptor was obtained from a man aged 35 to 55 who had recovered from COVID-19.

The CDR3 nucleotides are TGTGCCAGCAGCGTAGCGGGGGGGCCGATTTACGAGACCCAGTACTTC. Its protein is CASSVAGGPIYETQYF. This chain connects TRBV9 to TRBJ2-5; 8 bases map to TRBD2. Germline values: CDR1 SGDLS, CDR2 YYNGEE. This CDR3 spans 16 amino acids. V was pared by 0 bases and J by 5 bases, with 9 bases of the junction left unmatched.